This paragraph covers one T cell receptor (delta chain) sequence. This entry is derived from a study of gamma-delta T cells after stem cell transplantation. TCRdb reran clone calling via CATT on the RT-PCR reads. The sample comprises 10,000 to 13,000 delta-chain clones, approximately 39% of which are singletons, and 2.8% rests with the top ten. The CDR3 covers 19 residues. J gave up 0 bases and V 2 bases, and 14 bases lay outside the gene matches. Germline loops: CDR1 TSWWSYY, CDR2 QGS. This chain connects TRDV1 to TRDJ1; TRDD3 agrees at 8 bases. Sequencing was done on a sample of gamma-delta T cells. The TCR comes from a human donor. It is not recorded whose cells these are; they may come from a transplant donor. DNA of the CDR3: TGTGCTCTTGGGGAAGCCTCCCTTACTGGGGGCCCCCACACCGATAAACTCATCTTT. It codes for CALGEASLTGGPHTDKLIF.